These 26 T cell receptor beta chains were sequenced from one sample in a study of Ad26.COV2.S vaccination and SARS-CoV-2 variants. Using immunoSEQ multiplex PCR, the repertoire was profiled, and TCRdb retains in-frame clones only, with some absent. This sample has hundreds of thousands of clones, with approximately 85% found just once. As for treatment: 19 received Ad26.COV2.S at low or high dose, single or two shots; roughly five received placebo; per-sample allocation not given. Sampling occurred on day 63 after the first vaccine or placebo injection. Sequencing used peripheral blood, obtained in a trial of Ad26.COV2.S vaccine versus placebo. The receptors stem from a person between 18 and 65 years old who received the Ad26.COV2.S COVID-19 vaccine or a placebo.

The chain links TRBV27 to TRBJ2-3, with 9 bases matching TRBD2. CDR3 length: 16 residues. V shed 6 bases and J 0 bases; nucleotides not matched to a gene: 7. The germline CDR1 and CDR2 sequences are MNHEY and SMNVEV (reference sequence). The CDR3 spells CASSLIAGESTDTQYF. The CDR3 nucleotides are TGTGCCAGCAGCCTCATAGCGGGAGAGAGCACAGATACGCAGTATTTT.

This CDR3 is CASRIDPDTNYGYTF. CDR3 nucleotides: TGCGCCAGCAGAATAGATCCCGACACCAACTATGGCTACACCTTC. The chain uses TRBV5-1 and TRBJ1-2; D is undetermined. CDR3 length: 15 residues. The V end lost 5 bases, the J end lost 2 bases, and 16 bases lay between the germline ends. Looked up from germline, CDR1 is SGHRS and CDR2 is YFSETQ. The variable domain in full, with the rest retrieved from reference TRBV5-1 and TRBJ1-2, is KAGVTQTPRYLIKTRGQQVTLSCSPISGHRSVSWYQQTPGQGLQFLFEYFSETQRNKGNFPGRFSGRQFSNSRSEMNVSTLELGDSALYLCASRIDPDTNYGYTFGSGTRLTVV.

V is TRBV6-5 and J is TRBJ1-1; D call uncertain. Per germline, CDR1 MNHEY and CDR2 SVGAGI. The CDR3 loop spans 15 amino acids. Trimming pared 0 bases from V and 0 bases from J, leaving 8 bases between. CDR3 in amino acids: CASSYSRVMNTEAFF. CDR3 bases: TGTGCCAGCAGTTACTCGAGGGTGATGAACACTGAAGCTTTCTTT.

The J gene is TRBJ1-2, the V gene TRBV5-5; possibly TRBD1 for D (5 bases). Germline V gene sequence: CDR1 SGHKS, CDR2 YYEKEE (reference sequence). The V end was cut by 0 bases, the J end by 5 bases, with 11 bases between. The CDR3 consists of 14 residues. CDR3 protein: CASSLEGDPYGYTF. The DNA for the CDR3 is TGTGCCAGCAGCTTGGAAGGGGACCCGTATGGCTACACCTTC.

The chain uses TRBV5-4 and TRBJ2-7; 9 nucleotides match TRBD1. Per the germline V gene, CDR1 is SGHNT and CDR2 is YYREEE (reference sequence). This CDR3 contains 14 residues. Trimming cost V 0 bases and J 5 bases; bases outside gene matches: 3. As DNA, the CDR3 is TGTGCCAGCAGCTTGGAGGACAGGGGCCACGAGCAGTACTTC. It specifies CASSLEDRGHEQYF.

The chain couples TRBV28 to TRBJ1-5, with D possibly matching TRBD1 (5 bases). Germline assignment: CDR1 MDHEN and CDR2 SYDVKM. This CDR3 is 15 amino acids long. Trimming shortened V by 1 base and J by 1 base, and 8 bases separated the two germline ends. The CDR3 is CASSLYDRSNQPQHF. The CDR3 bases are TGTGCCAGCAGTTTATATGACAGAAGCAATCAGCCCCAGCATTTT.

This CDR3 reads CASSLAGGVFNEQFF. The CDR3 nucleotides are TGCGCCAGCAGCTTGGCGGGGGGAGTTTTCAATGAGCAGTTCTTC. The chain links TRBV5-1 to TRBJ2-1, with TRBD2 matching 7 bases. The V gene end was trimmed by 0 bases and the J gene end by 6 bases; junction bases not matched to a gene: 6. The CDR3 spans 15 residues. Germline V gives CDR1 SGHRS, CDR2 YFSETQ.

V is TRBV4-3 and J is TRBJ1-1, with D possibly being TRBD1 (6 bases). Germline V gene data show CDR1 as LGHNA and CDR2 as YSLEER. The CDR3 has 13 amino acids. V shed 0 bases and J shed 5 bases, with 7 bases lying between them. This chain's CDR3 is CASSQDQGTEAFF. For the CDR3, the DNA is TGCGCCAGCAGCCAAGATCAGGGGACTGAAGCTTTCTTT.

The chain's CDR3 is CASSLAGLGNIQYF. The CDR3 region has the DNA TGTGCCAGCAGCTTGGCGGGGTTAGGAAACATTCAGTACTTC. This chain uses TRBV5-6 with TRBJ2-4; the D gene is possibly TRBD2 (5 bases). Trimming removed 0 bases at V and 6 bases at J, with 10 bases between. The CDR3 covers 14 residues. The V gene's germline CDR1 is SGHDT and CDR2 YYEEEE.

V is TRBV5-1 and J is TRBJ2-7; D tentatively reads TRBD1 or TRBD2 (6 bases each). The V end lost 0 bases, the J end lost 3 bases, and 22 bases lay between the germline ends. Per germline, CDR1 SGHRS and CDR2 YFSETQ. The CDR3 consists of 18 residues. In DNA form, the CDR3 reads TGCGCCAGCAGCTTGGTTCCGGGGGCGACAGGATTAAGCTACGAGCAGTACTTC. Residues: CASSLVPGATGLSYEQYF.

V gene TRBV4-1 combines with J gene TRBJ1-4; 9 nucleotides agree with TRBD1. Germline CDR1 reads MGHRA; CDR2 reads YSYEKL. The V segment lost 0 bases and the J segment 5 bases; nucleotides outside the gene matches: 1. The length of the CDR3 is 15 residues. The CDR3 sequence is CASSQEGQGNEKLFF. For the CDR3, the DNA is TGCGCCAGCAGCCAAGAGGGACAGGGAAATGAAAAACTGTTTTTT.

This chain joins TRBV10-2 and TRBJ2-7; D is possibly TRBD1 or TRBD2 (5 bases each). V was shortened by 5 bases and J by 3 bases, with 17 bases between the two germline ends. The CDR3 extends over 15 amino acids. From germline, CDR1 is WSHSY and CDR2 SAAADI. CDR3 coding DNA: TGCGCCAGCAGTCCACTTCGGGACGGCAACTACGAGCAGTACTTC. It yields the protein CASSPLRDGNYEQYF.

The CDR3 DNA is TGTGCCAGCAGCTTGGGACTCGGCCGCTATGAGGGAGATACGCAGTATTTT. It encodes CASSLGLGRYEGDTQYF. J is TRBJ2-3 and V is TRBV5-6; possibly TRBD2 for D (5 bases). This CDR3 contains 17 residues. Per the germline V gene, CDR1 is SGHDT and CDR2 is YYEEEE. With 0 bases removed from V and 5 bases from J, the gap between germline ends came to 19 bases.

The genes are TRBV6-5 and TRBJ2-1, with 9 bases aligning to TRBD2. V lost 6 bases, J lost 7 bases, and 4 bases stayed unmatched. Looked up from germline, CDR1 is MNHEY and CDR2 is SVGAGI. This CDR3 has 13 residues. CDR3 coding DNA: TGTGCCAGCAGGATTAGCGGGAGAAATGAGCAGTTCTTC. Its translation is CASRISGRNEQFF.

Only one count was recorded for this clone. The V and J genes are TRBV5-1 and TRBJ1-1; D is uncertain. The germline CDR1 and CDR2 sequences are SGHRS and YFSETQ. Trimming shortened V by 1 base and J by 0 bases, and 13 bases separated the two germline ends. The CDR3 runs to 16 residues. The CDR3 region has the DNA TGCGCCAGCAGCTTGCTAGAGCGGCCGTTGAACACTGAAGCTTTCTTT. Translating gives CASSLLERPLNTEAFF.

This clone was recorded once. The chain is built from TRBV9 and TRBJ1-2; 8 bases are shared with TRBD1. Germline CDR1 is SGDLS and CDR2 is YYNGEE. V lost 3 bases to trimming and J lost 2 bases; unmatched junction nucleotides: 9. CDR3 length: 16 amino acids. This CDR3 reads CASSDARGRPNYGYTF. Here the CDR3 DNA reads TGTGCCAGCAGCGATGCCAGGGGGCGGCCCAACTATGGCTACACCTTC. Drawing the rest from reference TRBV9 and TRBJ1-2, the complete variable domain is DSGVTQTPKHLITATGQRVTLRCSPRSGDLSVYWYQQSLDQGLQFLIQYYNGEERAKGNILERFSAQQFPDLHSELNLSSLELGDSALYFCASSDARGRPNYGYTFGSGTRLTVV.

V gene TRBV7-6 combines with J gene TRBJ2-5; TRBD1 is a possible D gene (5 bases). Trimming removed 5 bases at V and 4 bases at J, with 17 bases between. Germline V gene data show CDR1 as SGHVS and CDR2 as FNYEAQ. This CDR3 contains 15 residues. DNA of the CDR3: TGTGCCAGCAGCCCTACCGGGTCCCAGGGAGAGACCCAGTACTTC. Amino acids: CASSPTGSQGETQYF. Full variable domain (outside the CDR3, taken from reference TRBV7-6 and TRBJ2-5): GAGVSQSPRYKVTKRGQDVALRCDPISGHVSLYWYRQALGQGPEFLTYFNYEAQQDKSGLPNDRFSAERPEGSISTLTIQRTEQRDSAMYRCASSPTGSQGETQYFGPGTRLLVL.

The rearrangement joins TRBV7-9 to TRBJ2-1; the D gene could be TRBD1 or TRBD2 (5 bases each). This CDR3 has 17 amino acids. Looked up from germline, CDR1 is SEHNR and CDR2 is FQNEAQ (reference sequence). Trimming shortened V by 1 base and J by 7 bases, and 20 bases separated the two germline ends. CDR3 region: CASSLGGAGRVVNEQFF. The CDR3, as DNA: TGTGCCAGCAGCTTAGGAGGGGCAGGGAGAGTGGTAAATGAGCAGTTCTTC.

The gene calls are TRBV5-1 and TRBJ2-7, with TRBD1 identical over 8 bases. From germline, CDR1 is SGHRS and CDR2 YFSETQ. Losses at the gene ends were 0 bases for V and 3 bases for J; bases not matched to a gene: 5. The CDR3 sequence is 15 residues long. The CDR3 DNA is TGCGCCAGCAGCTTGGAGTCAGGGGGCCTCTACGAGCAGTACTTC. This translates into CASSLESGGLYEQYF.

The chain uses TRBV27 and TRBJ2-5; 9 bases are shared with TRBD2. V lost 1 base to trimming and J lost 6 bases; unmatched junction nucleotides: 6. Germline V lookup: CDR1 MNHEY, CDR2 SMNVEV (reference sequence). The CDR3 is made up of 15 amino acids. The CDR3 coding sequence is TGTGCCAGCAGTTTATGGCGGGAGGGCCTAAAGACCCAGTACTTC. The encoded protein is CASSLWREGLKTQYF.

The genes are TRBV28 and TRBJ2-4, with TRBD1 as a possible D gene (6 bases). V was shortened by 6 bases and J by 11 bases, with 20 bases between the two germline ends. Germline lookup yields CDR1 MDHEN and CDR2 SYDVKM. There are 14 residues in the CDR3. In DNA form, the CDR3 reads TGTGCCAGCAGAGAAGACCGGGACAATCTTTTTCAGTACTTC. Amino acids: CASREDRDNLFQYF.

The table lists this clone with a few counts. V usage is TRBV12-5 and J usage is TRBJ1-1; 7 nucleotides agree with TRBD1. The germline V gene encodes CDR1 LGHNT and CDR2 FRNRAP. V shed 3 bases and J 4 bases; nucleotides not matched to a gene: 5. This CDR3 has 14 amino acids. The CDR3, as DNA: TGTGCTAGTGGTTTTACAGGGGCGACCACTGAAGCTTTCTTT. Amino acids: CASGFTGATTEAFF.

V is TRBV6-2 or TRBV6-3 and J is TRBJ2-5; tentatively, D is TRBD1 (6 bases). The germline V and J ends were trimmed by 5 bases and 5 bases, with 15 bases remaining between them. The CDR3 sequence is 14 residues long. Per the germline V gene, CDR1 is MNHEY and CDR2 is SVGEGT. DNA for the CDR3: TGTGCCAGCAGTCTAAGGCCGAGGGGGGAGACCCAGTACTTC. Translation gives CASSLRPRGETQYF.

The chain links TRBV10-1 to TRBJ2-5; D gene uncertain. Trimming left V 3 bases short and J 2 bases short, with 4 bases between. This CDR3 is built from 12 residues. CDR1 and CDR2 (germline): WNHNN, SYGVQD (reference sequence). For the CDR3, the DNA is TGCGCCAGCAGTGATGAACAAGAGACCCAGTACTTC. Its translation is CASSDEQETQYF.

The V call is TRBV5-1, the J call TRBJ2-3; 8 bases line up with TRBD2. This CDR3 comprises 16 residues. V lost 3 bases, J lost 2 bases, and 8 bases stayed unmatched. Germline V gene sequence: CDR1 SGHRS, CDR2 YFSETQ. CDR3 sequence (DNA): TGCGCCAGCAGCTCCGGGACTAGACCCTTCACAGATACGCAGTATTTT. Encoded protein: CASSSGTRPFTDTQYF.

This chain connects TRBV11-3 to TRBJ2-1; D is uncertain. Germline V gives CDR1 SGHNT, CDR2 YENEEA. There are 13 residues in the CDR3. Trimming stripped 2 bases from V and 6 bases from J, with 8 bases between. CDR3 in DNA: TGTGCCAGCAGCTTATGGTGGGGCAATGAGCAGTTCTTC. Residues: CASSLWWGNEQFF.